The clone carrying this T cell receptor (beta chain) was seen more than once but under ten times. The antigen is unknown. These data come from a study of T-cell memory formation after mild COVID-19. About the study: Most TCR clusters belonged to a single donor. Study observations and caveats: The second-wave clones peaking on day 37 were not confirmed as SARS-CoV-2-specific.

With V trimmed by 4 bases and J by 8 bases, 8 bases remained unmatched. The CDR3 totals 14 residues. CDR1 and CDR2 from the germline V gene are SGHRS and YFSETQ. 5'RACE primed at constant segments yielded TCR alpha and TCR beta cDNA libraries bearing sample barcodes and UMIs. TCRdb called the 5' RACE reads again in MiXCR, with one record for every CDR3 protein. Here the sample spans 200,000 to 300,000 distinct CDR3 sequences, about a sixth being singletons. The sequencing sample was made of PBMCs or a T cell subset sorted from them (not recorded which). The TCR was taken from a young man who had mild COVID-19 (a few samples of this study predate the infection). Cell type and time point are not known. The chain joins TRBV5-1 to TRBJ2-1, with 8 positions matching TRBD2. The CDR3 sequence: CASSPLAAADEQFF. CDR3 DNA: TGCGCCAGCAGCCCACTAGCGGCCGCGGATGAGCAGTTCTTC.